This is a list of T cell receptor beta chains from one sample in a study of response to subunit inactivated influenza vaccine. TCRdb processed the RT-PCR reads anew with MiXCR; each CDR3 protein has one entry. This sample has under 850,000 distinct CDR3 sequences, with about a fifth found just once. Source: PBMCs from blood, taken 4 to 6 days after vaccination. These receptors were taken from a man aged 45-65 years who received an inactivated influenza vaccine. Each CDR3 is given with its conserved first and last residue. Not every row has a clone size; where given, it reads once, few, many or a size class.

clone size	CDR3 length	V gene	J gene	CDR3 protein
NA	11	TRBV12-3/TRBV12-4	TRBJ1-1	CASSTYTEAFF
NA	13	TRBV28	TRBJ2-7	CASSTLGGYEQYF
NA	11	TRBV2	TRBJ2-7	CASSVAKGMYF
NA	15	TRBV7-9	TRBJ2-6	CAIPHPRGGANVLTF
NA	20	TRBV11-2	TRBJ2-3	CASSWGLRDGRTTSTDTQYF
few	12	TRBV20-1	TRBJ1-1	CSASAGWTEAFF
few	17	TRBV7-9	TRBJ2-1	CASSPYAGGPRSNEQFF
many	12	TRBV15	TRBJ2-1	CATSRPPYEQFF
NA	14	TRBV5-1	TRBJ2-5	CASSGTGRKETQYF
many	14	TRBV12-3/TRBV12-4	TRBJ2-7	CASRSGQGSYEQYF
NA	14	TRBV20-1	TRBJ2-5	CSATRLAVRETQYF
NA	14	TRBV5-5	TRBJ2-2	CASSSGPANGELFF
few	13	TRBV20-1	TRBJ2-7	CSARIQGVYEQYF
NA	15	TRBV7-9	TRBJ2-3	CASSLGTTWGNTQYF
few	13	TRBV4-3	TRBJ2-3	CASSRERADTQYF
NA	14	TRBV19	TRBJ2-5	CASKGPSRVETQYF